This T cell receptor beta chain was documented in a study of graft-versus-host responses after intestinal transplantation. For the study at large: Multivisceral, liver-intestinal, or isolated intestinal transplants were performed in recipients. Recipients were all induced with anti-thymocyte globulin, then given tacrolimus and steroids for roughly 3 years. Study outcomes and limitations: Allografts from individuals with graft-donor T cell macrochimerism displayed high graft-versus-host to host-versus-graft clonal ratios. There were GvH clones found in recipient marrow, and some of them appeared first in ileum or blood.

The CDR3 is 17 amino acids. The V segment lost 0 bases and the J segment 0 bases; nucleotides outside the gene matches: 3. CDR1 is LGHNA and CDR2 is YNFKEQ in the germline V gene. Assay: immunoSEQ multiplex PCR; the TCRdb copy retains only in-frame clones and omits some. The top ten clones hold over 0.3% of a sample with 85,000 to 90,000 clones, roughly 92% of them seen once. Points on this clone: Its specificity is not known.

The receptor was derived from a human donor who received an intestinal transplant. The sequenced sample was unstimulated CD4+ T cells sorted from spleen or lymph node cells, obtained before intestinal transplant. This rearrangement joins TRBV4-2 to TRBJ2-1; 9 bases align to TRBD2. In DNA, the CDR3 is TGTGCCAGCAGCCAAGATGTAGCGGGAGTCTCCTACAATGAGCAGTTCTTC. Its translation is CASSQDVAGVSYNEQFF.